The clone carrying this T cell receptor beta chain was detected only once. No antigen is known for it. These data originate in a study of cytomegalovirus exposure and HLA in healthy donors. PCR used 60 Vbeta primers and 13 Jbeta primers. TCRdb's table, derived via immunoSEQ multiplex PCR, lists solely in-frame clones and lacks some. Of approximately 97,000 clones listed, over 80% were seen once; the top ten hold 2% to 3%. General study points: The presence/absence work took it that sequencing depth was about the same across donors. The classifier, whose performance was assessed in both the original and validation cohorts, reportedly diagnosed cytomegalovirus status with high specificity and sensitivity. TCR beta sequences reportedly predicted most subjects' HLA-A and HLA-B alleles accurately.

Per the germline V gene, CDR1 is SGHRS and CDR2 is YFSETQ. Trimming took off 4 bases at V and 0 bases at J, with 13 bases between the two ends. The CDR3 is 15 amino acids. This chain links TRBV5-1 with TRBJ1-2; no reliable D call. Sequenced material: PBMCs. This TCR was recovered from a man aged 35 to 55 in good health and CMV-seronegative. CDR3 sequence (DNA): TGCGCCAGCAGCCTAGGCGGGAAAACTAACTATGGCTACACCTTC. It yields the protein CASSLGGKTNYGYTF.